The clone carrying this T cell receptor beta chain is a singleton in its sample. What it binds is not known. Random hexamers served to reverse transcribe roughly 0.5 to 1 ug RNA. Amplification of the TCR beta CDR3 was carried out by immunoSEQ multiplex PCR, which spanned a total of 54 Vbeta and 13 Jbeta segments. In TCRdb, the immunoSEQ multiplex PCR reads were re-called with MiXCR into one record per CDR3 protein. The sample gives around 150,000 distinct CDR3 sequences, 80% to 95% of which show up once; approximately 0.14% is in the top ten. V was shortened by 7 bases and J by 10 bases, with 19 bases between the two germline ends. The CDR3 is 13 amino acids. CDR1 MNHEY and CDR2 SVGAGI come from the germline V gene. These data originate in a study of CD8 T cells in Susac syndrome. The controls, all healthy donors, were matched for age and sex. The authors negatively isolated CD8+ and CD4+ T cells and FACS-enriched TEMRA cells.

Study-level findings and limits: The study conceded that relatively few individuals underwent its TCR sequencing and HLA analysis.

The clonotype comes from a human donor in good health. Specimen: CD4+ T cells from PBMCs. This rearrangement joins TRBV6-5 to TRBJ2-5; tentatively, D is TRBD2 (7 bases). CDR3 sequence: CASMLGGRGRQYF. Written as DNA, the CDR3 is TGTGCCAGCATGCTGGGGGGGCGAGGTCGCCAGTACTTC.